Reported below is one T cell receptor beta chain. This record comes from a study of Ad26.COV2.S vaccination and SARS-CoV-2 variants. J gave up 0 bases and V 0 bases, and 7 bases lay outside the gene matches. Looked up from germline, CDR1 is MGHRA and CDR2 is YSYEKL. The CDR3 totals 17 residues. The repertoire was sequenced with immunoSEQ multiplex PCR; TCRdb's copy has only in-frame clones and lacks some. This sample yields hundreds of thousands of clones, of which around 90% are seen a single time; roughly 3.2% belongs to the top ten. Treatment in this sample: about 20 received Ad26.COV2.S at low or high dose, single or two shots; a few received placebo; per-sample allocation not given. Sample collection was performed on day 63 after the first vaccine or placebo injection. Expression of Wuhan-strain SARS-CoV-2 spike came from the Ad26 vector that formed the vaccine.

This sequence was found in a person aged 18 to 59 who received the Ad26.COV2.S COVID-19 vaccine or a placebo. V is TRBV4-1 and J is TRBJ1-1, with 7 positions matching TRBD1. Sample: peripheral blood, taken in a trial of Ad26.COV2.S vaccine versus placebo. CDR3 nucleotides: TGCGCCAGCAGCCAAGAGGAAGGGGGCGGTTTGAACACTGAAGCTTTCTTT. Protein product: CASSQEEGGGLNTEAFF.